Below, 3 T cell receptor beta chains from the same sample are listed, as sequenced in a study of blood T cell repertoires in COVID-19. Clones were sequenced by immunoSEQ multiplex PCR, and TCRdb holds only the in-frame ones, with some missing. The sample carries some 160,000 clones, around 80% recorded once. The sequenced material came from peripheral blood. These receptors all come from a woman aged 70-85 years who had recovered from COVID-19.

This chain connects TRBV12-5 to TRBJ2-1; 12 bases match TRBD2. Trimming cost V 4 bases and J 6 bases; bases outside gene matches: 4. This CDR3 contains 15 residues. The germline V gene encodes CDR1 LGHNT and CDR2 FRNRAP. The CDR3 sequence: CASGSLAGGPNEQFF. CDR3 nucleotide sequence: TGTGCTAGTGGTTCCCTAGCGGGGGGGCCCAATGAGCAGTTCTTC.

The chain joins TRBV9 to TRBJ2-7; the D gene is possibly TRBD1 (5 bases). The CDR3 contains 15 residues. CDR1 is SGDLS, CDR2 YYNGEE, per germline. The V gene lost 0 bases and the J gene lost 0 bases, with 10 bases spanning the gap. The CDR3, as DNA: TGTGCCAGCAGCGTAGAGGGGTCGGACTCCTACGAGCAGTACTTC. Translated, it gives CASSVEGSDSYEQYF.

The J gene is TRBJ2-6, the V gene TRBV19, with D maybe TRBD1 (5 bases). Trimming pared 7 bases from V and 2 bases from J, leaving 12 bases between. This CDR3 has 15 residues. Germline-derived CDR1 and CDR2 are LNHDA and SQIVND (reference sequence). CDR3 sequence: CASKGLGTGANVLTF. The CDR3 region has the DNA TGTGCCAGTAAGGGGCTTGGTACTGGGGCCAACGTCCTGACTTTC.